Following are 7 T cell receptor beta chains from one sample sequenced in a study of blood T cell repertoires in COVID-19. Some clones are missing from TCRdb's copy, which holds only in-frame ones; the method was immunoSEQ multiplex PCR. The table has roughly 180,000 clones, 81% seen once; the top ten hold roughly 5%. Sequencing used PBMCs or T cells enriched from blood (not recorded which). Every receptor here comes from a woman aged 40 to 50 with acute COVID-19.

The chain employs TRBV7-9 and TRBJ2-1; 8 nucleotides align to TRBD2. Trimming took 5 bases from V and 4 from J; bases not matched to a gene: 7. Germline V lookup: CDR1 SEHNR, CDR2 FQNEAQ (reference sequence). The CDR3 runs to 15 residues. The CDR3 nucleotides are TGTGCCAGCAGCCCCACGGGAGGGAGATACAATGAGCAGTTCTTC. It is translated as CASSPTGGRYNEQFF.

The chain recombines TRBV9 with TRBJ2-1, with TRBD2 matching 10 bases. CDR3 length: 16 amino acids. Losses at the gene ends were 3 bases for V and 6 bases for J; bases not matched to a gene: 9. Germline V gene sequence: CDR1 SGDLS, CDR2 YYNGEE. CDR3 nucleotide sequence: TGTGCCAGCAGCGGTACGAGCGGGAGGGCCGGCAATGAGCAGTTCTTC. Residues: CASSGTSGRAGNEQFF. Full variable domain (rest looked up from reference TRBV9 and TRBJ2-1): DSGVTQTPKHLITATGQRVTLRCSPRSGDLSVYWYQQSLDQGLQFLIQYYNGEERAKGNILERFSAQQFPDLHSELNLSSLELGDSALYFCASSGTSGRAGNEQFFGPGTRLTVL.

J is TRBJ2-3 and V is TRBV5-4, with D tentatively TRBD1 (5 bases). The germline CDR1 and CDR2 sequences are SGHNT and YYREEE (reference sequence). The V end was cut by 3 bases, the J end by 4 bases, with 9 bases between. The CDR3 is 13 residues long. CDR3 in amino acids: CASSWGGPDTQYF. In DNA, the CDR3 is TGTGCCAGCAGCTGGGGCGGACCAGATACGCAGTATTTT.

V and J are TRBV6-5 and TRBJ1-1, with 9 bases that match TRBD1. The length of the CDR3 is 15 residues. From germline, CDR1 is MNHEY and CDR2 SVGAGI. J was trimmed by 4 bases and V by 6 bases; bases with no gene match: 9. CDR3 sequence: CASRDRTGASTEAFF. The CDR3 nucleotides are TGTGCCAGCAGAGATCGGACAGGGGCGAGCACTGAAGCTTTCTTT.

This chain joins TRBV27 and TRBJ2-7; a weak D match, TRBD1 (5 bases). V shed 0 bases and J shed 3 bases, with 12 bases lying between them. Germline CDR1 and CDR2: MNHEY and SMNVEV (reference sequence). This CDR3 spans 15 amino acids. CDR3 sequence: CASSLSGQVSYEQYF. In DNA form, the CDR3 reads TGTGCCAGCAGTTTATCGGGGCAGGTTAGCTACGAGCAGTACTTC.

This chain links TRBV5-1 with TRBJ2-3, with 12 bases identical to TRBD2. This CDR3 comprises 17 residues. The V segment lost 0 bases and the J segment 3 bases; nucleotides outside the gene matches: 5. Germline V gene data show CDR1 as SGHRS and CDR2 as YFSETQ. CDR3 DNA: TGCGCCAGCAGCTTGGGACTAGCGGGAGAACTGACAGATACGCAGTATTTT. It encodes CASSLGLAGELTDTQYF.

CDR3 sequence (DNA): TGTGCCAGCAGCGGGGACAGGGGGCGAAATGGCTACACCTTC. It encodes CASSGDRGRNGYTF. J is TRBJ1-2 and V is TRBV2; 12 nucleotides align to TRBD1. The germline V gene encodes CDR1 SNHLY and CDR2 FYNNEI. The CDR3 contains 14 residues. V lost 6 bases to trimming and J lost 6 bases; unmatched junction nucleotides: 5.